A selection of T cell receptor beta chains follows, all from one sample in a study of cytomegalovirus exposure and HLA in healthy donors. Sequencing used immunoSEQ multiplex PCR; TCRdb keeps in-frame clones, though not all of them. The profile shows some 150,000 clones, roughly 70% of them singletons. Sequencing was carried out using PBMCs. These receptors originate from a young man in good health and CMV-seropositive. Both conserved end residues are part of each CDR3.

v_call	j_call	cdr3_aa
TRBV27	TRBJ2-5	CASRHALQETQYF
TRBV27	TRBJ2-6	CASSKQGWSGANVLTF
TRBV19	TRBJ2-1	CASTLRSTYNEQFF
TRBV7-8	TRBJ1-2	CASSTHRETGYTF
TRBV6-5	TRBJ2-7	CASSYGLAGPSYEQYF
TRBV9	TRBJ2-7	CASSPFQRLSYEQYF
TRBV27	TRBJ2-1	CASSYRGTSGRNEQFF
TRBV5-8	TRBJ1-3	CASIRDRTRHTIYF
TRBV27	TRBJ1-1	CASSRGRWTEAFF
TRBV6-6	TRBJ2-5	CASSYGSSETQYF
TRBV28	TRBJ1-4	CAGGTATNEKLFF
TRBV6-5	TRBJ1-5	CASKTGTGPNQPQHF
TRBV9	TRBJ1-2	CASSPGQGVSGYTF
TRBV5-4	TRBJ2-1	CASSFTSGEQFF
TRBV5-4	TRBJ2-7	CASSPGTGGYEQYF
TRBV6-1	TRBJ2-1	CASSDPPGQGSSYNEQFF
TRBV27	TRBJ1-1	CASILWGTNTEAFF
TRBV29-1	TRBJ1-5	CSALGGNQPQHF
TRBV5-1	TRBJ2-5	CASSLLPGGVETQYF
TRBV4-3	TRBJ1-2	CASSQDRGNYGYTF
TRBV6-1	TRBJ1-1	CASRGGVNTEAFF
TRBV19	TRBJ2-2	CASRPGTANTGELFF
TRBV4-1	TRBJ2-3	CASSQENPGLSRTDTQYF
TRBV6-5	TRBJ2-1	CASSYNAGGDNEQFF
TRBV27	TRBJ2-3	CASSSGTSGRDTQYF
TRBV5-4	TRBJ1-2	CASSWAVDRGGYTF
TRBV19	TRBJ1-5	CASADRGIQPQHF
TRBV6-1	TRBJ2-7	CASSASGGPYEQYF
TRBV4-3	TRBJ1-6	CASSQDESGSPLHF
TRBV20-1	TRBJ2-7	CSASPGVEQYF
TRBV4-1	TRBJ2-2	CASSQNRGGPNTGELFF
TRBV14	TRBJ2-3	CASSLSGERTAF
TRBV4-1	TRBJ2-1	CASSQDGARGAEQFF
TRBV7-6	TRBJ2-2	CASSLGTSGNTGELFF
TRBV7-6	TRBJ1-2	CASSLDGDKSYGYTF
TRBV6-5	TRBJ1-1	CASSTGGVNTEAFF
TRBV15	TRBJ1-5	CATSAGQFNQPQHF
TRBV6-1	TRBJ2-3	CASSPFGTNTDTQYF
TRBV19	TRBJ1-5	CASTRVINQPQHF
TRBV6-6	TRBJ1-1	CATGAGAGNTEAFF
TRBV6-5	TRBJ2-3	CANRDSYTDTQYF
TRBV18	TRBJ1-1	CASSQGAGTEAFF
TRBV10-1	TRBJ2-7	CASSPNQVYEQYF
TRBV5-4	TRBJ2-2	CASSMGLAPAGELFF
TRBV11-3	TRBJ2-3	CASSLGGGRTDTQYF
TRBV4-1	TRBJ2-1	CASSQAKTSGGWLDEQFF
TRBV18	TRBJ2-7	CASSLSVSGTGRDEQYF
TRBV28	TRBJ2-1	CASSWGALAPSSYNEQFF
TRBV29-1	TRBJ2-7	CSVCSGTGAYEQYF